These 20 T cell receptor beta chains were all obtained from the same sample, sequenced in a study of cytomegalovirus exposure and HLA in healthy donors. The repertoire was sequenced with immunoSEQ multiplex PCR; TCRdb's copy has only in-frame clones and lacks some. The sample records under 150,000 clones, about 89% being singletons. Sample: PBMCs. The origin of the receptors is a man aged 18 to 29 in good health and CMV-seronegative.

The J gene is TRBJ2-3, the V gene TRBV2, with a tentative D call TRBD1 (5 bases). Per germline, CDR1 SNHLY and CDR2 FYNNEI. CDR3 size: 13 residues. V was pared by 6 bases and J by 4 bases, with 11 bases between. As DNA, the CDR3 is TGTGCCAGCAGGGCAGGGTTTGCAGATACGCAGTATTTT. Protein product: CASRAGFADTQYF.

On this clone itself: A much larger clone differs from this one at a single base, so this may be a read error. The chain has TRBV9 and TRBJ2-3; 10 nucleotides agree with TRBD2. The junction had 5 bases not matched to a gene; V was cut back by 6 bases and J by 1 base. Germline-derived CDR1 and CDR2 are SGDLS and YYNGEE. There are 15 residues in the CDR3. CDR3 bases: TGTGCCAGCAACCCCGGGACTAGCGGCACAGATACGCAGTATTTT. It is translated as CASNPGTSGTDTQYF.

This clone was picked up a small number of times. The V call is TRBV4-1, the J call TRBJ2-6; 7 bases line up with TRBD1. Per the germline V gene, CDR1 is MGHRA and CDR2 is YSYEKL. Trimming at V came to 4 bases and at J to 0 bases, leaving 6 bases not matched to a gene. The CDR3 has 17 amino acids. Written as DNA, the CDR3 is TGCGCCAGCAGCCTCCGGGACAGCGTCTCTGGGGCCAACGTCCTGACTTTC. Translated: CASSLRDSVSGANVLTF.

The J gene is TRBJ1-6, the V gene TRBV13; D unclear. Trimming cost V 7 bases and J 8 bases, with 18 bases left between them. This CDR3 has 15 residues. CDR1 PRHDT and CDR2 FYEKMQ come from the germline V gene (reference sequence). DNA of the CDR3: TGTGCCAGCACCCGCGTCATCTCTGCCGATTCACCCCTCCACTTT. This sequence encodes CASTRVISADSPLHF.

The chain combines TRBV5-4 with TRBJ1-3, with TRBD1 identical over 7 bases. V dropped 3 bases and J dropped 6; count of bases not matched to a gene: 9. This CDR3 is 15 amino acids long. Germline V gene sequence: CDR1 SGHNT, CDR2 YYREEE (reference sequence). In DNA, the CDR3 is TGTGCCAGCAGCTCAAGGGACAGCGGCACAAACACCATATATTTT. Residues: CASSSRDSGTNTIYF.

The table lists this clone with a count of one. This sequence joins TRBV30 and TRBJ1-1, with a weak D call TRBD1 (6 bases). Germline values: CDR1 GTSNPN, CDR2 SVGIG (reference sequence). The V end lost 3 bases, the J end lost 5 bases, and 16 bases lay between the germline ends. This CDR3 contains 14 residues. CDR3 loop: CAWSSERGGTEAFF. CDR3 sequence (DNA): TGTGCCTGGAGCTCGGAGAGGGGGGGGACTGAAGCTTTCTTT.

The CDR3 is CASSLLAGDYNEQFF. The CDR3, as DNA: TGCGCCAGCAGCCTACTAGCGGGGGACTACAATGAGCAGTTCTTC. This chain joins TRBV5-1 and TRBJ2-1, with 11 bases fitting TRBD2. Germline CDR1 is SGHRS and CDR2 is YFSETQ. The CDR3 runs 15 residues. Trimming at V came to 4 bases and at J to 3 bases, leaving 3 bases not matched to a gene.

The chain recombines TRBV5-6 with TRBJ1-2; D is perhaps TRBD1 (6 bases). Trimming shortened V by 0 bases and J by 6 bases, and 12 bases separated the two germline ends. The CDR3 runs to 14 residues. CDR1 is SGHDT and CDR2 is YYEEEE in the germline V gene. CDR3 loop: CASSLAWDTNGYTF. The DNA of the CDR3 is TGTGCCAGCAGCTTGGCCTGGGACACCAATGGCTACACCTTC.

V usage is TRBV11-2 and J usage is TRBJ2-7; 15 nucleotides line up with TRBD2. V gave up 4 bases and J gave up 2 bases; unmatched junction bases: 6. Looked up from germline, CDR1 is SGHAT and CDR2 is FQNNGV. CDR3 length: 17 amino acids. DNA for the CDR3: TGTGCCAGCAGCTACCAGGGACTAGCGGGGGGTACCTACGAGCAGTACTTC. Its translation: CASSYQGLAGGTYEQYF.

The chain recombines TRBV15 with TRBJ1-6; TRBD1 agrees at 8 bases. V was clipped by 9 bases and J by 5 bases; unmatched bases: 12. CDR1 LNHNV and CDR2 YYDKDF come from the germline V gene (reference sequence). The length of the CDR3 is 16 residues. The CDR3 here is CATRPTGAIDNSPLHF. CDR3 DNA sequence: TGTGCCACGCGCCCGACAGGGGCTATAGATAATTCACCCCTCCACTTT.

V and J are TRBV7-2 and TRBJ2-2; perhaps TRBD2 as D (6 bases). Germline CDR1 and CDR2: SGHTA and FQGNSA. The CDR3 has 15 residues. The V end lost 5 bases, the J end lost 7 bases, and 17 bases lay between the germline ends. This CDR3 is CASSPGPPEGGELFF. CDR3 nucleotide sequence: TGTGCCAGCAGCCCAGGCCCCCCGGAGGGCGGGGAGCTGTTTTTT. The full variable domain, rest sourced from reference TRBV7-2 and TRBJ2-2, is GAGVSQSPSNKVTEKGKDVELRCDPISGHTALYWYRQSLGQGLEFLIYFQGNSAPDKSGLPSDRFSAERTGGSVSTLTIQRTQQEDSAVYLCASSPGPPEGGELFFGEGSRLTVL.

The V and J genes are TRBV7-2 and TRBJ2-1; weak D call: TRBD1 (6 bases). V dropped 2 bases and J dropped 9 bases, with 11 bases sitting between them. The CDR3 covers 13 residues. CDR1 and CDR2 from the germline V gene are SGHTA and FQGNSA. Written as DNA, the CDR3 is TGTGCCAGCAGCTTACCAGGGGATGGTGAGCAGTTCTTC. It yields the protein CASSLPGDGEQFF.

The gene calls are TRBV6-1 and TRBJ2-7; 11 positions match TRBD1. Germline lookup yields CDR1 MNHNS and CDR2 SASEGT. Trimming removed 6 bases from V and 4 bases from J; junction bases left unmatched: 5. The CDR3 is 14 amino acids. CDR3 sequence: CASRRTGGFYEQYF. DNA for the CDR3: TGTGCCAGCAGAAGGACAGGGGGCTTTTACGAGCAGTACTTC.

This rearrangement joins TRBV9 to TRBJ2-1; no firm D call. This CDR3 contains 14 residues. Germline-derived CDR1 and CDR2 are SGDLS and YYNGEE. The V end lost 4 bases, the J end lost 2 bases, and 10 bases lay between the germline ends. The CDR3 here is CASSPRLTYNEQFF. The DNA of the CDR3 is TGTGCCAGCAGCCCGCGACTCACCTACAATGAGCAGTTCTTC.

CDR3 residues: CASSPRTSGRGSDTQYF. CDR3 sequence (DNA): TGTGCCAGCAGCCCGAGAACTAGCGGGAGGGGGTCAGATACGCAGTATTTT. The chain links TRBV7-8 to TRBJ2-3; 13 nucleotides agree with TRBD2. The CDR3 length is 17 residues. From germline, CDR1 is SGHVS and CDR2 FQNEAQ. V shed 5 bases and J 4 bases; nucleotides not matched to a gene: 9.

This clone was recorded only once. The gene calls are TRBV30 and TRBJ1-1; D not resolved. Looked up from germline, CDR1 is GTSNPN and CDR2 is SVGIG (reference sequence). The CDR3 has 13 amino acids. Trimming took off 4 bases at V and 5 bases at J, with 14 bases between the two ends. Here the CDR3 DNA reads TGTGCCTGGAATCCCCCGGGGAAGACTGAAGCTTTCTTT. This translates into CAWNPPGKTEAFF. The full variable domain, with the rest looked up from reference TRBV30 and TRBJ1-1, is SQTIHQWPATLVQPVGSPLSLECTVEGTSNPNLYWYRQAAGRGLQLLFYSVGIGQISSEVPQNLSASRPQDRQFILSSKKLLLSDSGFYLCAWNPPGKTEAFFGQGTRLTVV.

The V gene is TRBV27, the J gene TRBJ2-7, with 9 bases matching TRBD1. The germline V gene has CDR1 MNHEY and CDR2 SMNVEV (reference sequence). Losses at the gene ends were 6 bases for V and 2 bases for J; bases not matched to a gene: 29. The CDR3 has 22 amino acids. CDR3 nucleotide sequence: TGTGCCAGCAGCCCTCCCCTCGGGACAGGGAATCGCGTGGATCGCCAAGCCTACGAGCAGTACGTC. This translates into CASSPPLGTGNRVDRQAYEQYV.

The J gene is TRBJ1-1, the V gene TRBV11-3, with 10 bases matching TRBD1. The CDR3 totals 16 residues. The J segment lost 5 bases and the V segment lost 4 bases, leaving 10 bases of the junction unmatched. Germline CDR1 and CDR2: SGHNT and YENEEA. CDR3 DNA sequence: TGTGCCAGCAGCTCCCCGAGACAGGGGGCAAAAACTGAAGCTTTCTTT. This codes for CASSSPRQGAKTEAFF.

The chain employs TRBV6-1 and TRBJ2-7; a weak D match, TRBD1 (6 bases). The germline V gene has CDR1 MNHNS and CDR2 SASEGT. The CDR3 spans 12 residues. Between the trimmed V and J ends, which lost 6 bases and 7 bases, there was a span of 13 bases. The CDR3 DNA is TGTGCCAGCAGCCAGGGGAACCGAGAGCAGTACGTC. Residues: CASSQGNREQYV.

A few counts support this clone. The rearrangement uses TRBV2 and TRBJ2-3; the match to TRBD2 covers 12 bases. Germline V gene data show CDR1 as SNHLY and CDR2 as FYNNEI. The V and J ends lost 6 bases and 2 bases, in that order; junction bases with no gene match: 6. The CDR3 is 16 amino acids. The chain's CDR3 is CASRDWTSGNTDTQYF. CDR3 bases: TGTGCCAGCAGAGACTGGACTAGCGGGAACACAGATACGCAGTATTTT.